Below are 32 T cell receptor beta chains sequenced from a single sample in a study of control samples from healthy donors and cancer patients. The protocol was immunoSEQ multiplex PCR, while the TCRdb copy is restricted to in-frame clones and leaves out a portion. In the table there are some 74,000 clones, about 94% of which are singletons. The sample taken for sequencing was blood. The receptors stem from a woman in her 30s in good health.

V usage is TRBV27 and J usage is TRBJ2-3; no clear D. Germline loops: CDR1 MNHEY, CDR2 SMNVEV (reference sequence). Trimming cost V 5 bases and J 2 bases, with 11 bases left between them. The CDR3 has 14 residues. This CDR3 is CASSTPRHTDTQYF. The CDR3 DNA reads TGTGCCAGCAGTACCCCTAGGCACACAGATACGCAGTATTTT.

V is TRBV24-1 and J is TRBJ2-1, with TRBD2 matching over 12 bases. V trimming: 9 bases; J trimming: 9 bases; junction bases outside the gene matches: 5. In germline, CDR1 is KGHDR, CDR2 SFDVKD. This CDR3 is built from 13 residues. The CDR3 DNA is TGTGCCACCTCTAGCGGGGGGGCCGCTGAGCAGTTCTTC. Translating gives CATSSGGAAEQFF.

The CDR3 nucleotides are TGTGCCAGCAGTTTCCCACGCAATCCCCAGCATTTT. Translated: CASSFPRNPQHF. The V call is TRBV28, the J call TRBJ1-5; D uncertain. CDR3 size: 12 residues. Germline CDR1 reads MDHEN; CDR2 reads SYDVKM. Trimming left V 3 bases short and J 10 bases short, with 10 bases between.

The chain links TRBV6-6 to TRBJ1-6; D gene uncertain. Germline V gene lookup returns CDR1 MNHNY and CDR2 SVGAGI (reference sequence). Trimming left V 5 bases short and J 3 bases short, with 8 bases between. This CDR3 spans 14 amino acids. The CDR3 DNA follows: TGTGCCAGCAGTCACGACGACTATAATTCACCCCTCCACTTT. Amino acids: CASSHDDYNSPLHF.

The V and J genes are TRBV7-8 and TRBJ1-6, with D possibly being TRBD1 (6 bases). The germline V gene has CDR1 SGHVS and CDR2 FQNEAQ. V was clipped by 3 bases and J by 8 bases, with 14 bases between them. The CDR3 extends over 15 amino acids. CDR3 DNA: TGTGCCAGCAGCTTGATGACAGGAAGGGATTCACCCCTCCACTTT. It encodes CASSLMTGRDSPLHF.

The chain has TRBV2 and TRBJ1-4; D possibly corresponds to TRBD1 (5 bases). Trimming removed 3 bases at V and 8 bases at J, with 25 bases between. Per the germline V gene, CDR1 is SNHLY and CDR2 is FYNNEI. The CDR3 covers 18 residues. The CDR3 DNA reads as TGTGCCAGCAGTGATAGCCGGCCACCAGGGACCGGCGGGGAAAAACTGTTTTTT. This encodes CASSDSRPPGTGGEKLFF.

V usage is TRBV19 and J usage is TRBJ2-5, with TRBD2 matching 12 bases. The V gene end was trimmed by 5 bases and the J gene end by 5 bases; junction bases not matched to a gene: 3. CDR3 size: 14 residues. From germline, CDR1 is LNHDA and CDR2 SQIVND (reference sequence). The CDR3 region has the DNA TGTGCCAGTAGTCGGACTAGCGGGGTCGAGACCCAGTACTTC. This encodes CASSRTSGVETQYF.

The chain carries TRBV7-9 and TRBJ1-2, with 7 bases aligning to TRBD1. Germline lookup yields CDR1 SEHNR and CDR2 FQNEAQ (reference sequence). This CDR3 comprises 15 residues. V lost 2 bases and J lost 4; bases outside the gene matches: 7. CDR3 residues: CASSLSGQVPYGYTF. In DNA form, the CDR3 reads TGTGCCAGCAGCTTATCTGGACAGGTTCCCTATGGCTACACCTTC. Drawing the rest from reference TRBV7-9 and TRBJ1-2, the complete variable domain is DTGVSQNPRHKITKRGQNVTFRCDPISEHNRLYWYRQTLGQGPEFLTYFQNEAQLEKSRLLSDRFSAERPKGSFSTLEIQRTEQGDSAMYLCASSLSGQVPYGYTFGSGTRLTVV.

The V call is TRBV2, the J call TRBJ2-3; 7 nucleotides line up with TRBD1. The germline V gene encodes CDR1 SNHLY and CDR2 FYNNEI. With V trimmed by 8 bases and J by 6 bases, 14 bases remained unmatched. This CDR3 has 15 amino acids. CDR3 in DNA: TGTGCCAGCTTCACCCCGGACAGGCCGAAGGATACGCAGTATTTT. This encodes CASFTPDRPKDTQYF.

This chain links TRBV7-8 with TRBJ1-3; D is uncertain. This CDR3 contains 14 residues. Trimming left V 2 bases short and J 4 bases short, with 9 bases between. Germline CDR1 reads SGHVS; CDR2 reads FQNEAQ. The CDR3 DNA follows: TGTGCCAGCAGCTTATATGGTGGCGGAAACACCATATATTTT. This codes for CASSLYGGGNTIYF.

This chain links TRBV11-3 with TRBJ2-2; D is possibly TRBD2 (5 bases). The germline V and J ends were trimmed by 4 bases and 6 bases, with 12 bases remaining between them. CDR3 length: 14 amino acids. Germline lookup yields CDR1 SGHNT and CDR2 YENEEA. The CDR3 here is CASSSGGGAGELFF. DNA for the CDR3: TGTGCCAGCAGCTCAGGAGGAGGAGCCGGGGAGCTGTTTTTT.

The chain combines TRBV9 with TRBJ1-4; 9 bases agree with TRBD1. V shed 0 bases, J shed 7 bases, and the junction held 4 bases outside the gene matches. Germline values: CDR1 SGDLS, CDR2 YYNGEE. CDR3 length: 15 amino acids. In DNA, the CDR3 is TGTGCCAGCAGCGTAGATGGGACAGGGCTTGAAAAACTGTTTTTT. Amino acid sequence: CASSVDGTGLEKLFF.

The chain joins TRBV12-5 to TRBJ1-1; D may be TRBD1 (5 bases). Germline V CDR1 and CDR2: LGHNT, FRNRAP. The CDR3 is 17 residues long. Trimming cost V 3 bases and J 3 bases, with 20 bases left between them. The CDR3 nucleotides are TGTGCTAGTGGTTTAGGGCTTAAATCGGACATTCACACTGAAGCTTTCTTT. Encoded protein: CASGLGLKSDIHTEAFF.

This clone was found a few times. The CDR3 reads CASSYDTGGGNTIYF. In DNA, the CDR3 is TGTGCCAGCAGTTACGATACTGGGGGTGGAAACACCATATATTTT. The genes are TRBV6-6 and TRBJ1-3, with a weak D call TRBD1 (5 bases). Trimming took 2 bases from V and 3 from J, leaving 11 bases between them. Germline loops: CDR1 MNHNY, CDR2 SVGAGI (reference sequence). CDR3 size: 15 residues.

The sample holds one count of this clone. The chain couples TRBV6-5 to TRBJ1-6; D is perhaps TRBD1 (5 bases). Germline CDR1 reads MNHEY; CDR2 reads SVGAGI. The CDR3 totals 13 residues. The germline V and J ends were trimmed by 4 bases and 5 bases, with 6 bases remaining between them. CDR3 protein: CASSWGHNSPLHF. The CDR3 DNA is TGTGCCAGCAGTTGGGGACATAATTCACCCCTCCACTTT.

Here the CDR3 reads CASSSQFKGLHSPLHF. In DNA, the CDR3 is TGTGCCAGCAGCTCACAATTCAAGGGGCTCCATTCACCCCTCCACTTT. The chain recombines TRBV11-2 with TRBJ1-6; possible D gene TRBD1, 5 bases. Germline-derived CDR1 and CDR2 are SGHAT and FQNNGV. CDR3 length: 16 residues. V lost 4 bases, J lost 8 bases, and 18 bases lay in between.

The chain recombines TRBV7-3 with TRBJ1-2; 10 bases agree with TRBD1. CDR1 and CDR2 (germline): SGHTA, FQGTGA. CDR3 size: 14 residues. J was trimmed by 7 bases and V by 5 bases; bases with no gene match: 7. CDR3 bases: TGTGCCAGCAGCCGATTGGGACAGGGGACTGGCTACACCTTC. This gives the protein CASSRLGQGTGYTF.

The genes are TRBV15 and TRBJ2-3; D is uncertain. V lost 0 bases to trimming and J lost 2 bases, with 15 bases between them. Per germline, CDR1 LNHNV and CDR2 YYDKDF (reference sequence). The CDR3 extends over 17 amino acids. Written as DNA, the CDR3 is TGTGCCACCAGCAGAGACGGTGTTACTTTAAACACAGATACGCAGTATTTT. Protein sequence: CATSRDGVTLNTDTQYF.

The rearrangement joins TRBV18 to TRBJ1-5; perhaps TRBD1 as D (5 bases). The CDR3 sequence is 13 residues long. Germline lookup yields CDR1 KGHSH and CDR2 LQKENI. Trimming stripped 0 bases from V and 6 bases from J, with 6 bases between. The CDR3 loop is CASSPPGGQPQHF. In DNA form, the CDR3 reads TGTGCCAGCTCACCACCCGGGGGTCAGCCCCAGCATTTT.

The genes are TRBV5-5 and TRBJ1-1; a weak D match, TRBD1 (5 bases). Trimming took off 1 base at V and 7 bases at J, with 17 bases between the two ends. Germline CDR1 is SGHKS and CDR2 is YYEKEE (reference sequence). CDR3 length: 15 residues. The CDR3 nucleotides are TGTGCCAGCAGCTTGTTGTTCGGGGGTCTGGGTGAAGCTTTCTTT. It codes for CASSLLFGGLGEAFF.

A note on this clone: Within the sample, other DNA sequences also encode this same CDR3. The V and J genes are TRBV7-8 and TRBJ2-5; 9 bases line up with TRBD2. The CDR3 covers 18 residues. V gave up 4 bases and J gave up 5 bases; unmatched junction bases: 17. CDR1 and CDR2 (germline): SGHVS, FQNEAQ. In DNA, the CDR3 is TGTGCCAGCAGCTATAGGGGGGGTGGCCTCGCGGGGGGGGAGACCCAGTACTTC. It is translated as CASSYRGGGLAGGETQYF.

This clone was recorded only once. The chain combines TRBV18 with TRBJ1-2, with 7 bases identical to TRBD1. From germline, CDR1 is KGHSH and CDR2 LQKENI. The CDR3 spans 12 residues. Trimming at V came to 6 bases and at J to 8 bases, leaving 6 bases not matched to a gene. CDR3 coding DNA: TGTGCCAGCTCGTTAGACAGGGAAGGCTACACCTTC. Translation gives CASSLDREGYTF.

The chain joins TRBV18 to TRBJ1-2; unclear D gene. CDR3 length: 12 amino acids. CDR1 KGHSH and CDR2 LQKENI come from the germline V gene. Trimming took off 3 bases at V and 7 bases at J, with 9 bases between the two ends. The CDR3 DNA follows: TGTGCCAGCTCACCTGATGGAGCTGGCTACACCTTC. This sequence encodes CASSPDGAGYTF.

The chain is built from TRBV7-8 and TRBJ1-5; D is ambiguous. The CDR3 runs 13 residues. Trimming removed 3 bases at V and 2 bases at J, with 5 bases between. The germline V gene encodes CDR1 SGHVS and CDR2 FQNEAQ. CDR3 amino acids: CASSLYRNQPQHF. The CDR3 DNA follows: TGTGCCAGCAGCTTGTATCGCAATCAGCCCCAGCATTTT.

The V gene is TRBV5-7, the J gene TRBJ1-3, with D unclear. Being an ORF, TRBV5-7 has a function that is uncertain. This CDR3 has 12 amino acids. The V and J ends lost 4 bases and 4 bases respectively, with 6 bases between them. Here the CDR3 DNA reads TGTGCCAGCAGCACACAGGGAAACACCATATATTTT. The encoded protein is CASSTQGNTIYF.

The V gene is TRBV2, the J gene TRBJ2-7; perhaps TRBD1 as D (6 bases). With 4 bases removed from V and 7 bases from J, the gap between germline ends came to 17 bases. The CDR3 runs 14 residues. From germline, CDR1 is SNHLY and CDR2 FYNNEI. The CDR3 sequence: CASSVPGAVGEQYF. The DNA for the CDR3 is TGTGCCAGCAGTGTTCCAGGGGCTGTGGGAGAGCAGTACTTC.

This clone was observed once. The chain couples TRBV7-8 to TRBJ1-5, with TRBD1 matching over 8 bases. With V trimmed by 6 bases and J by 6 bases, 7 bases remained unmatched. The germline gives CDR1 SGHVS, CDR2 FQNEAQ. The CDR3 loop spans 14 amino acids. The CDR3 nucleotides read TGTGCCAGCAGTCCGGGGACAGGCGGTCAGCCCCAGCATTTT. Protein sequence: CASSPGTGGQPQHF.

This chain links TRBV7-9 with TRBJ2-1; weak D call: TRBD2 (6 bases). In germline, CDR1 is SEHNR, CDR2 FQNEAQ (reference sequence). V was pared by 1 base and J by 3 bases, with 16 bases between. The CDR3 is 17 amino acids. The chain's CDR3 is CASSLVLWGELYNEQFF. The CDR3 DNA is TGTGCCAGCAGCTTAGTATTGTGGGGGGAACTCTACAATGAGCAGTTCTTC. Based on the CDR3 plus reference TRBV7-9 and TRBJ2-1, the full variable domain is DTGVSQNPRHKITKRGQNVTFRCDPISEHNRLYWYRQTLGQGPEFLTYFQNEAQLEKSRLLSDRFSAERPKGSFSTLEIQRTEQGDSAMYLCASSLVLWGELYNEQFFGPGTRLTVL.

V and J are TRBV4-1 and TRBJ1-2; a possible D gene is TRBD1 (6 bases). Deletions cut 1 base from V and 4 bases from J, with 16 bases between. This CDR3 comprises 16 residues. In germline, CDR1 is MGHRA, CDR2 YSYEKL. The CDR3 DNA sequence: TGCGCCAGCAGCCAAGGATTAGCGGGACAAATCTATGGCTACACCTTC. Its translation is CASSQGLAGQIYGYTF.

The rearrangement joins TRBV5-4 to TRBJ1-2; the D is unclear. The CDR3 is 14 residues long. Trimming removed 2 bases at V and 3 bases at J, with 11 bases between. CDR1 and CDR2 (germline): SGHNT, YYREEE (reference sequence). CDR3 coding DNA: TGTGCCAGCAGCTTTCAGGCGAACGACTATGGCTACACCTTC. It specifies CASSFQANDYGYTF. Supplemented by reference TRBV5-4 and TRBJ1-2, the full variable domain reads ETGVTQSPTHLIKTRGQQVTLRCSSQSGHNTVSWYQQALGQGPQFIFQYYREEENGRGNFPPRFSGLQFPNYSSELNVNALELDDSALYLCASSFQANDYGYTFGSGTRLTVV.

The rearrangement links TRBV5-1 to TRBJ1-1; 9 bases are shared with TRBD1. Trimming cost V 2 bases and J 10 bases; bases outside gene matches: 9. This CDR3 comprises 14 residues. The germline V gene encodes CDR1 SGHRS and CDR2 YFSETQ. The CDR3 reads CASSFGSGQGIAFF. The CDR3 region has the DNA TGCGCCAGCAGCTTCGGGTCTGGACAGGGGATAGCTTTCTTT. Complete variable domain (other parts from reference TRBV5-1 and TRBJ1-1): KAGVTQTPRYLIKTRGQQVTLSCSPISGHRSVSWYQQTPGQGLQFLFEYFSETQRNKGNFPGRFSGRQFSNSRSEMNVSTLELGDSALYLCASSFGSGQGIAFFGQGTRLTVV.

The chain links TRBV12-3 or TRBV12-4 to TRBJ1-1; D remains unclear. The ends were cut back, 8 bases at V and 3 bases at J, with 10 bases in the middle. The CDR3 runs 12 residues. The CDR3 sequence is CASGSWDTEAFF. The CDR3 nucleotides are TGTGCCAGCGGATCGTGGGACACTGAAGCTTTCTTT.